The 8 T cell receptor beta chains reported below all come from one sample, sequenced in a study of blood T cells in healthy people across ages (dated by TCRdb to 2015 to 2017). The library was made by 5' RACE. Sequencing was performed on an Illumina HiSeq 2500. A second 7 to 11 cycle PCR used a sample-barcoded 5' primer and a J-beta primer mix. The raw public data were reprocessed by TCRdb itself: fastp quality trimming at Q25, MiXCR clonotype calling, in-frame beta chains only. Every distinct CDR3 protein forms one entry, paired with its most common genes and DNA. This sample comprises 920,000 or so distinct CDR3 sequences, 35% to 55% of them detected only once. Approximately 20% of the sample belongs to the ten largest clones. The material sequenced was blood. The source is a woman in her sixties or seventies in good health.

The chain joins TRBV27 to TRBJ2-7; no clear D. Trimming removed 0 bases from V and 2 bases from J, with 11 bases in between. Germline V gives CDR1 MNHEY, CDR2 SMNVEV (reference sequence). The CDR3 runs to 15 residues. For the CDR3, the DNA is TGTGCCAGCAGTTTATCCCGAAGTGGAGCCTACGAGCAGTACTTC. It codes for CASSLSRSGAYEQYF.

This chain links TRBV6-5 with TRBJ2-5; D perhaps matches TRBD1 (6 bases). The closer fit of TRBJ2-7 to the DNA end suggests the J call may be wrong. Germline loops: CDR1 MNHEY, CDR2 SVGAGI. CDR3 size: 14 residues. CDR3 sequence reads: CASSTGTQSYEQYF. In DNA, the CDR3 is TGTGCCAGCAGTACCGGGACACAATCCTACGAGCAGTACTTC.

This clonotype came up many times. The chain joins TRBV5-1 to TRBJ2-3; D is possibly TRBD2 (5 bases). V lost 1 base and J lost 5, with 14 bases in between. This CDR3 is 15 amino acids long. Per germline, CDR1 SGHRS and CDR2 YFSETQ. DNA of the CDR3: TGCGCCAGCAGCTTGCCTCGGGATTCTGGAGATACGCAGTATTTT. The encoded protein is CASSLPRDSGDTQYF.

V gene TRBV12-3 or TRBV12-4 combines with J gene TRBJ2-5, with TRBD2 matching 14 bases. This CDR3 comprises 15 residues. V shed 6 bases and J 4 bases; nucleotides not matched to a gene: 4. The CDR3 coding sequence is TGTGCCAGCAGGATCGGACTAGCGGGAGGAGAGACCCAGTACTTC. Amino acids: CASRIGLAGGETQYF.

On this clonotype: A much larger clone differs by one base, so this may be a read error. The chain employs TRBV6-2 or TRBV6-3 and TRBJ2-5; perhaps TRBD1 as D (5 bases). Judging by the DNA end, TRBJ2-7 fits better; the J call may be wrong. This CDR3 region has 14 residues. Looked up from germline, CDR1 is MNHEY and CDR2 is SVGEGT. CDR3: CPSSYGRAVAEQYF. CDR3 nucleotide sequence: TGTCCCAGCAGTTACGGCAGGGCGGTCGCCGAGCAGTACTTC.

This clonotype has a handful of counts. The rearrangement joins TRBV11-2 to TRBJ1-2, with D hard to call. Germline loops: CDR1 SGHAT, CDR2 FQNNGV. The CDR3 totals 13 residues. V lost 6 bases to trimming and J lost 8 bases, with 16 bases between them. CDR3 nucleotides: TGTGCCAGCAGGGACCGCGGGGTGAGCGGCTACACCTTC. Encoded protein: CASRDRGVSGYTF.

The genes are TRBV2 and TRBJ2-3; 10 nucleotides align to TRBD2. V gave up 6 bases and J gave up 10 bases; unmatched junction bases: 13. Germline lookup yields CDR1 SNHLY and CDR2 FYNNEI. CDR3 size: 15 residues. Written as DNA, the CDR3 is TGTGCCAGCAGACCCCCGGGACTAGCGTCTTTACCGCAGTATTTT. Translation: CASRPPGLASLPQYF.

This clonotype appeared many times. The chain carries TRBV6-2 or TRBV6-3 and TRBJ2-7; D tentatively reads TRBD1 or TRBD2 (5 bases each). The germline V gene encodes CDR1 MNHEY and CDR2 SVGEGT. V was trimmed by 6 bases and J by 0 bases, leaving 12 bases between them. This CDR3 spans 14 amino acids. The CDR3 loop is CASRLGPYSYEQYF. The CDR3 DNA sequence: TGTGCCAGCAGGTTGGGACCGTACTCCTACGAGCAGTACTTC.